This T cell receptor beta chain was identified in a study of cytomegalovirus exposure and HLA in healthy donors. Use of 60 Vbeta and 13 Jbeta primers characterized the PCR. Assay: immunoSEQ multiplex PCR; the TCRdb copy retains only in-frame clones and omits some. Here the sample spans 270,000 or so clones, about nine tenths being singletons. It was healthy bone marrow donors who served as donors. On this clone: Its target is unknown.

Study results and caveats: A highly shared variant cluster was judged a likely technical artifact. Further analysis, carried out later, found HLA-associated TCR beta chains more clonally expanded than equally common other chains. It was 150 to 200 TCR beta chains that were listed as cytomegalovirus-associated.

Input material: PBMCs. The source of this sequence is a girl aged 2-10 years in good health and CMV-seronegative.

DNA for the CDR3: TGTGCCAGCAGCTTAAGGGAGACAGGGCCCACTGAAGCTTTCTTT. This codes for CASSLRETGPTEAFF. The chain is built from TRBV7-9 and TRBJ1-1; 7 bases are shared with TRBD1. Trimming at V came to 2 bases and at J to 4 bases, leaving 7 bases not matched to a gene. Germline V gene sequence: CDR1 SEHNR, CDR2 FQNEAQ (reference sequence). This CDR3 has 15 amino acids.